These 23 T cell receptor beta chains were sequenced from one sample in a study of identical twins. TCRdb itself ran the 5' RACE reads through MiXCR, one entry per CDR3 protein. Here the sample spans roughly 750,000 distinct CDR3 sequences, 21% being singletons. The same sample was also used in a study of T cells expressing NK-cell markers.

Sequencing input: PBMCs. These receptors all stem from a woman aged 18-29 years in good health.

This rearrangement joins TRBV27 to TRBJ1-1; D call uncertain. In germline, CDR1 is MNHEY, CDR2 SMNVEV (reference sequence). The CDR3 is 11 residues long. V lost 6 bases, J lost 12 bases, and 14 bases lay in between. CDR3 sequence (DNA): TGTGCCAGCAGCAGGTTCTCCTCCACTTTCTTT. This translates into CASSRFSSTFF.

This clonotype was recorded many times. The gene calls are TRBV5-1 and TRBJ2-3; D not certain. Trimming stripped 0 bases from V and 1 base from J, with 3 bases between. The CDR3 loop spans 13 amino acids. Germline assignment: CDR1 SGHRS and CDR2 YFSETQ. CDR3 sequence reads: CASSLDGTDTQYF. The CDR3 DNA sequence: TGCGCCAGCAGCTTGGACGGCACAGATACGCAGTATTTT. Full variable domain (remainder filled in from reference TRBV5-1 and TRBJ2-3): KAGVTQTPRYLIKTRGQQVTLSCSPISGHRSVSWYQQTPGQGLQFLFEYFSETQRNKGNFPGRFSGRQFSNSRSEMNVSTLELGDSALYLCASSLDGTDTQYFGPGTRLTVL.

The CDR3 loop reads CATSTGLADTYNEQFF. The CDR3 DNA sequence: TGTGCCACCAGCACTGGACTAGCGGACACCTACAATGAGCAGTTCTTC. The V and J genes are TRBV15 and TRBJ2-1; 10 bases map to TRBD2. The CDR3 is made up of 16 amino acids. CDR1 is LNHNV, CDR2 YYDKDF, per germline (reference sequence). The J segment lost 2 bases and the V segment lost 4 bases, leaving 5 bases of the junction unmatched.

The chain recombines TRBV12-3 or TRBV12-4 with TRBJ2-7, with TRBD1 matching 9 bases. The V segment lost 6 bases and the J segment 9 bases; nucleotides outside the gene matches: 6. The CDR3 has 12 residues. The CDR3 DNA reads as TGTGCCAGCAGAGGACAGGGGACGTGGCAGTACTTC. Encoded protein: CASRGQGTWQYF.

This clonotype was counted only a few times. The rearrangement joins TRBV9 to TRBJ2-3, with TRBD1 matching 8 bases. Germline CDR1 reads SGDLS; CDR2 reads YYNGEE. The J segment lost 1 base and the V segment lost 6 bases, leaving 4 bases of the junction unmatched. The CDR3 spans 14 residues. The CDR3 reads CASNPGQGTDTQYF. The CDR3 DNA reads as TGTGCCAGCAACCCGGGACAGGGCACAGATACGCAGTATTTT.

J is TRBJ2-3 and V is TRBV9, with 13 bases lining up with TRBD2. Per germline, CDR1 SGDLS and CDR2 YYNGEE. V lost 4 bases to trimming and J lost 2 bases; unmatched junction nucleotides: 4. The CDR3 is 16 residues long. The DNA for the CDR3 is TGTGCCAGCAGCCCTGGGACTAGCGGGATCACAGATACGCAGTATTTT. Amino acids: CASSPGTSGITDTQYF.

The V gene is TRBV6-1, the J gene TRBJ2-2, with D perhaps TRBD1 or TRBD2 (5 bases each). This CDR3 is 16 amino acids long. CDR1 and CDR2 (germline): MNHNS, SASEGT. Deletions cut 5 bases from V and 7 bases from J, with 20 bases between. The CDR3 DNA reads as TGTGCCAGCAGTCGTACCGTTCCGGGGCCCGTCGGGGAGCTGTTTTTT. Its translation: CASSRTVPGPVGELFF.

Worth noting for this clonotype: An end of the junction does not agree with germline; a read error may underlie this. The chain uses TRBV27 and TRBJ2-3; D not certain. Germline V gene sequence: CDR1 MNHEY, CDR2 SMNVEV (reference sequence). This CDR3 is 13 amino acids long. The CDR3 reads CTSSFASTDTQYF. The DNA for the CDR3 is TGTACCAGCAGTTTCGCCAGCACAGATACGCAGTATTTT.

The genes are TRBV7-2 and TRBJ2-3; TRBD2 agrees at 7 bases. This CDR3 is built from 16 residues. Germline assignment: CDR1 SGHTA and CDR2 FQGNSA. J gave up 2 bases and V 5 bases, and 10 bases lay outside the gene matches. The CDR3 reads CASSTVGAGDTDTQYF. In DNA form, the CDR3 reads TGTGCCAGCAGCACCGTCGGGGCGGGGGACACAGATACGCAGTATTTT.

V is TRBV7-2 and J is TRBJ1-5; maybe TRBD1 (5 bases). CDR1 and CDR2 (germline): SGHTA, FQGNSA. V lost 3 bases and J 5 bases, leaving 11 bases between the germline ends. The CDR3 has 14 amino acids. The DNA of the CDR3 is TGTGCCAGCAGCTTCCGGGGAGGGGATCAGCCCCAGCATTTT. Its protein product is CASSFRGGDQPQHF.

The genes are TRBV5-1 and TRBJ2-7, with D tentatively TRBD1 (5 bases). V lost 0 bases to trimming and J lost 1 base, with 11 bases between them. The CDR3 loop spans 15 amino acids. Germline V gene lookup returns CDR1 SGHRS and CDR2 YFSETQ. CDR3 residues: CASSLGGGRSYEQYF. Written as DNA, the CDR3 is TGCGCCAGCAGCTTGGGGGGCGGCCGTTCCTACGAGCAGTACTTC.

There are a few counts of this clonotype. The chain is built from TRBV29-1 and TRBJ1-1; TRBD1 is a possible D gene (6 bases). This CDR3 comprises 13 residues. The ends were cut back, 3 bases at V and 1 base at J, with 9 bases in the middle. CDR1 and CDR2 from the germline V gene are SQVTM and ANQGSEA. CDR3 sequence: CSVDRGQNTEAFF. In nucleotides, the CDR3 is TGCAGCGTTGACAGGGGCCAGAACACTGAAGCTTTCTTT.

The CDR3 reads CSARDTSSYNEQFF. The CDR3 nucleotides read TGCAGTGCTAGAGATACGAGCTCCTACAATGAGCAGTTCTTC. V gene TRBV20-1 combines with J gene TRBJ2-1; D is unclear. The CDR3 loop spans 14 amino acids. CDR1 is DFQATT and CDR2 is SNEGSKA in the germline V gene (reference sequence). V shed 0 bases and J shed 0 bases, with 6 bases lying between them.

V usage is TRBV10-2 and J usage is TRBJ2-5; possibly TRBD2 for D (5 bases). Trimming took 4 bases from V and 1 from J, leaving 10 bases between them. The CDR3 runs 14 residues. Germline V gene sequence: CDR1 WSHSY, CDR2 SAAADI. CDR3 bases: TGCGCCAGCAGTGGCCGAGGACTCCAAGAGACCCAGTACTTC. The encoded protein is CASSGRGLQETQYF.

This clonotype was recorded a few times. The V gene is TRBV14, the J gene TRBJ1-5; TRBD1 is a possible D gene (5 bases). The germline gives CDR1 SGHDN, CDR2 FVKESK. Trimming cost V 0 bases and J 6 bases, with 12 bases left between them. The CDR3 consists of 15 residues. CDR3 sequence (DNA): TGTGCCAGCAGCCAAGATAGGGGTGGGGGTCAGCCCCAGCATTTT. Its translation: CASSQDRGGGQPQHF.

This clonotype was seen more than once but under ten times. The CDR3 bases are TGCGCCAGCAGCCAAGTCAACGGCCCGGGCACAGATACGCAGTATTTT. Its translation is CASSQVNGPGTDTQYF. The genes are TRBV4-3 and TRBJ2-3, with D uncertain. V was pared by 1 base and J by 1 base, with 12 bases between. The germline V gene encodes CDR1 LGHNA and CDR2 YSLEER. CDR3 size: 16 residues.

The chain combines TRBV29-1 with TRBJ2-5; D possibly corresponds to TRBD1 (6 bases). Germline values: CDR1 SQVTM, CDR2 ANQGSEA. The germline V and J ends were trimmed by 3 bases and 4 bases, with 12 bases remaining between them. CDR3 length: 13 amino acids. CDR3 coding DNA: TGCAGCGTTGACCCCAGGGGCGTAGAGACCCAGTACTTC. It specifies CSVDPRGVETQYF.

This clonotype was seen more than once but under ten times. DNA of the CDR3: TGTGCCAGCAGCCCAGGGGTAGCTCAAGAGACCCAGTACTTC. This encodes CASSPGVAQETQYF. This chain uses TRBV7-9 with TRBJ2-5; the D gene is possibly TRBD1 (6 bases). This CDR3 region has 14 residues. With 5 bases removed from V and 2 bases from J, the gap between germline ends came to 12 bases. The V gene's germline CDR1 is SEHNR and CDR2 FQNEAQ (reference sequence).

This clonotype was recorded a few times. V usage is TRBV20-1 and J usage is TRBJ1-6; TRBD1 matches at 7 bases. After removal of 4 bases from V and 10 bases from J, the junction contained 10 bases not matched to a gene. Germline loops: CDR1 DFQATT, CDR2 SNEGSKA (reference sequence). The CDR3 has 14 amino acids. This chain's CDR3 is CSATRNRGGSPLHF. The CDR3 DNA reads as TGCAGTGCTACACGAAACAGGGGAGGCTCACCCCTCCACTTT.

The chain combines TRBV5-1 with TRBJ1-2; D might be TRBD1 (5 bases). Germline V CDR1 and CDR2: SGHRS, YFSETQ. Between the trimmed V and J ends, which lost 3 bases and 4 bases, there was a span of 22 bases. The CDR3 totals 17 residues. This chain's CDR3 is CASSSYPAGQKPYGYTF. The CDR3 DNA sequence: TGCGCCAGCAGCTCCTACCCCGCTGGACAAAAACCCTATGGCTACACCTTC.

V is TRBV10-2 and J is TRBJ2-5; D possibly uses TRBD1 or TRBD2 (6 bases each). This CDR3 comprises 15 residues. Germline V gene data show CDR1 as WSHSY and CDR2 as SAAADI. With 1 base removed from V and 5 bases from J, the gap between germline ends came to 14 bases. In DNA, the CDR3 is TGCGCCAGCAGTGAGTGGGGGGCTTCTGGGGAGACCCAGTACTTC. Protein product: CASSEWGASGETQYF.

This clonotype has just a few counts. The chain has TRBV5-8 and TRBJ2-3; D might be TRBD2 (5 bases). This CDR3 has 16 amino acids. Germline V gene sequence: CDR1 SGHTS, CDR2 YDEGEE. V was cut by 3 bases and J by 0 bases, with 14 bases left in between. The CDR3 nucleotides are TGTGCCAGCAGCTCCCGGACTCGAACTAGCACAGATACGCAGTATTTT. It is translated as CASSSRTRTSTDTQYF.

The rearrangement links TRBV12-3 or TRBV12-4 to TRBJ2-1, with 8 bases lining up with TRBD1. The CDR3 has 17 amino acids. V lost 3 bases to trimming and J lost 2 bases; unmatched junction nucleotides: 9. CDR3 nucleotides: TGTGCCAGCAGTTTCCGTTGGGTGACAGGGGCCTACAATGAGCAGTTCTTC. Protein: CASSFRWVTGAYNEQFF.